This record covers a single T cell receptor (beta chain). Its antigen is not known. The junction departs from germline at one end; a sequencing error may be responsible. PCR used 60 Vbeta primers and 13 Jbeta primers. The data were produced by immunoSEQ multiplex PCR, yet TCRdb's version contains in-frame clones alone and is incomplete. This sample has 90,000 to 140,000 clones, with 65% to 80% found just once. This sample is part of a study of cytomegalovirus exposure and HLA in healthy donors. Findings of the study overall: Certain sequence variants were highly shared and formed a cluster, and this cluster was likely a sequencing artifact. The authors confirmed in vitro that a few CMV-associated chains were specific for CMV antigens. Later examination showed HLA-associated TCR beta chains had greater clonal expansion than equally common others.

Sequencing was done on a sample of PBMCs. This TCR was sampled from a male donor in good health and CMV-seronegative.

In DNA form, the CDR3 reads TGTTCCAGCAGCTTAGAGCCGACTATGGGCAATCAGCCCCAGCATTTT. Its translation: CSSSLEPTMGNQPQHF. The chain employs TRBV7-9 and TRBJ1-5, with no clear D. Per germline, CDR1 SEHNR and CDR2 FQNEAQ (reference sequence). CDR3 size: 16 residues.